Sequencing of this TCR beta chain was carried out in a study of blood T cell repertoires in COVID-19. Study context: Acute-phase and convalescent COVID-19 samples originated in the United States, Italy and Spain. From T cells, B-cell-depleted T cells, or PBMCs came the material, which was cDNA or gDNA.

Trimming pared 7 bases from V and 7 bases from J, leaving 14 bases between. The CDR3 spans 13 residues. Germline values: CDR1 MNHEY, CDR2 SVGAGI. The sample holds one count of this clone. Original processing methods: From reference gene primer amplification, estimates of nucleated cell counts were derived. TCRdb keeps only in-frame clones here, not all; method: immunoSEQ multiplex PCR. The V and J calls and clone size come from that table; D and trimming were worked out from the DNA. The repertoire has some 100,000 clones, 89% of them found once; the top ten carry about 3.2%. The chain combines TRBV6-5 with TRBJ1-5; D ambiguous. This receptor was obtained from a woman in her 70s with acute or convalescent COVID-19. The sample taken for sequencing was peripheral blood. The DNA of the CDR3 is TGTGCCAGCACCACGAACAGAAACCAGCCCCAGCATTTT. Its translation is CASTTNRNQPQHF.